A single sample gave rise to the 18 T cell receptor beta chains below, sequenced in a study of blood T cell repertoires in COVID-19. The table came from immunoSEQ multiplex PCR; TCRdb's copy has only in-frame clones and leaves some out. The sample shows 200,000 or so clones, approximately 90% of them seen only once. Sample: PBMCs or T cells enriched from blood (not recorded which). These receptors were collected from a man aged 25-45 years who had recovered from COVID-19.

The V and J genes are TRBV30 and TRBJ2-5, with D possibly being TRBD1 (8 bases). The V end was cut by 6 bases, the J end by 8 bases, with 16 bases between. CDR1 is GTSNPN, CDR2 SVGIG, per germline (reference sequence). The CDR3 runs 12 residues. This chain's CDR3 is CACQQGGATQYF. For the CDR3, the DNA is TGTGCCTGCCAACAGGGGGGGGCAACCCAGTACTTC.

The chain links TRBV9 to TRBJ1-2; weak D call: TRBD1 (6 bases). Germline assignment: CDR1 SGDLS and CDR2 YYNGEE. The CDR3 runs 15 residues. Trimming stripped 4 bases from V and 6 bases from J, with 19 bases between. CDR3 residues: CASSPGVWAADGYTF. The CDR3 DNA follows: TGTGCCAGCAGCCCAGGGGTCTGGGCAGCCGATGGCTACACCTTC. The entire variable domain, with the rest obtained from reference TRBV9 and TRBJ1-2, is as follows: DSGVTQTPKHLITATGQRVTLRCSPRSGDLSVYWYQQSLDQGLQFLIQYYNGEERAKGNILERFSAQQFPDLHSELNLSSLELGDSALYFCASSPGVWAADGYTFGSGTRLTVV.

J is TRBJ1-5 and V is TRBV7-2, with D maybe TRBD1 (5 bases). This CDR3 contains 16 residues. CDR1 SGHTA and CDR2 FQGNSA come from the germline V gene. V lost 3 bases and J lost 2, with 14 bases in between. CDR3 protein: CASSLEGLLGNQPQHF. The DNA of the CDR3 is TGTGCCAGCAGCTTGGAGGGGTTATTAGGCAATCAGCCCCAGCATTTT. The whole variable domain, remainder taken from reference TRBV7-2 and TRBJ1-5, is GAGVSQSPSNKVTEKGKDVELRCDPISGHTALYWYRQSLGQGLEFLIYFQGNSAPDKSGLPSDRFSAERTGGSVSTLTIQRTQQEDSAVYLCASSLEGLLGNQPQHFGDGTRLSIL.

The chain's CDR3 is CASSIASLHSGANVLTF. DNA of the CDR3: TGTGCCAGTAGTATAGCCTCTCTGCACTCCGGGGCCAACGTCCTGACTTTC. The J gene is TRBJ2-6, the V gene TRBV19; D call uncertain. Trimming took off 1 base at V and 4 bases at J, with 14 bases between the two ends. CDR1 and CDR2 (germline): LNHDA, SQIVND (reference sequence). The CDR3 is 17 amino acids.

The chain combines TRBV5-4 with TRBJ2-6; TRBD1 aligns across 7 bases. The trim removed 4 bases at V and 2 bases at J, leaving 3 bases unmatched. CDR3 size: 15 residues. The germline V gene has CDR1 SGHNT and CDR2 YYREEE (reference sequence). This CDR3 reads CASSKQGTGANVLTF. Here the CDR3 DNA reads TGTGCCAGCAGCAAACAGGGGACTGGGGCCAACGTCCTGACTTTC.

This clone was seen a single time. This specimen includes other DNA sequences encoding the same CDR3. This rearrangement joins TRBV11-2 to TRBJ1-3; D gene unclear. V lost 1 base and J lost 0, with 4 bases in between. Germline-derived CDR1 and CDR2 are SGHAT and FQNNGV. The CDR3 runs to 14 residues. The CDR3 DNA reads TGTGCCAGCAGCTTAGTACTCTCTGGAAACACCATATATTTT. Residues: CASSLVLSGNTIYF.

This clone was seen more than once but under ten times. The CDR3: CASNREGQGGQPQHF. The CDR3 DNA sequence: TGTGCCAGCAACCGAGAGGGACAGGGCGGCCAGCCCCAGCATTTT. V usage is TRBV2 and J usage is TRBJ1-5; 9 positions agree with TRBD1. Trimming at V came to 7 bases and at J to 7 bases, leaving 11 bases not matched to a gene. CDR1 SNHLY and CDR2 FYNNEI come from the germline V gene. The CDR3 runs 15 residues.

Here the CDR3 DNA reads TGTGCCAGCAGCTTTATAGGCAGGGACTACGAGCAGTACTTC. As protein: CASSFIGRDYEQYF. This chain joins TRBV5-4 and TRBJ2-7; TRBD1 is a possible D gene (5 bases). Per germline, CDR1 SGHNT and CDR2 YYREEE (reference sequence). V gave up 2 bases and J gave up 3 bases, with 12 bases separating them. The CDR3 runs 14 residues. Supplemented by reference TRBV5-4 and TRBJ2-7, the full variable domain reads ETGVTQSPTHLIKTRGQQVTLRCSSQSGHNTVSWYQQALGQGPQFIFQYYREEENGRGNFPPRFSGLQFPNYSSELNVNALELDDSALYLCASSFIGRDYEQYFGPGTRLTVT.

This rearrangement joins TRBV28 to TRBJ2-2; no clear D gene. The CDR3 has 13 amino acids. Trimming stripped 5 bases from V and 6 bases from J, with 10 bases between. Germline CDR1 MDHEN, CDR2 SYDVKM. Written as DNA, the CDR3 is TGTGCCAGCAGTACTTTGGTCGCCGGGGAGCTGTTTTTT. It encodes CASSTLVAGELFF.

This clone occurred a few times. CDR3 bases: TGTGCCAGCAGACAGGACAGGGCAAATGAAAAACTGTTTTTT. This translates into CASRQDRANEKLFF. The chain combines TRBV11-2 with TRBJ1-4; 8 bases match TRBD1. The CDR3 contains 14 residues. Per germline, CDR1 SGHAT and CDR2 FQNNGV. The trim removed 6 bases at V and 5 bases at J, leaving 5 bases unmatched.

The V call is TRBV12-3 or TRBV12-4, the J call TRBJ1-5, with unresolved D. This CDR3 comprises 13 residues. Trimming removed 2 bases from V and 7 bases from J, with 9 bases in between. The CDR3 coding sequence is TGTGCCAGCAGTTTAATGGGCGGGCAGCCCCAGCATTTT. Translated, it gives CASSLMGGQPQHF.

The chain joins TRBV7-2 to TRBJ1-2, with D maybe TRBD1 (5 bases). The V and J ends lost 3 bases and 9 bases respectively, with 8 bases between them. Germline CDR1 and CDR2: SGHTA and FQGNSA. The CDR3 length is 11 residues. The CDR3 region is CASSLDNSYTF. The CDR3 DNA reads as TGTGCCAGCAGCTTGGACAACAGCTACACCTTC. The variable domain in full, with the rest retrieved from reference TRBV7-2 and TRBJ1-2, is GAGVSQSPSNKVTEKGKDVELRCDPISGHTALYWYRQSLGQGLEFLIYFQGNSAPDKSGLPSDRFSAERTGGSVSTLTIQRTQQEDSAVYLCASSLDNSYTFGSGTRLTVV.

This clone came up once. The chain is built from TRBV27 and TRBJ2-7; 7 positions match TRBD1. The CDR3 runs to 12 residues. Germline values: CDR1 MNHEY, CDR2 SMNVEV (reference sequence). The trim removed 8 bases at V and 9 bases at J, leaving 10 bases unmatched. CDR3 nucleotides: TGTGCCAGCGCCCAACAGGGGTACCGGCAGTACTTC. This sequence encodes CASAQQGYRQYF.

The chain is built from TRBV13 and TRBJ1-2, with D perhaps matching TRBD1 (6 bases). Germline V gene data show CDR1 as PRHDT and CDR2 as FYEKMQ (reference sequence). V lost 5 bases and J 2 bases, leaving 9 bases between the germline ends. This CDR3 is 13 amino acids long. CDR3 sequence: CASSRDRNYGYTF. The CDR3 DNA reads as TGTGCCAGCAGCCGAGACAGGAACTATGGCTACACCTTC.

CDR3 in amino acids: CAWNPGQGDQPQHF. CDR3 in DNA: TGTGCCTGGAACCCCGGACAGGGTGATCAGCCCCAGCATTTT. This chain connects TRBV30 to TRBJ1-5, with 8 nucleotides matching TRBD1. From germline, CDR1 is GTSNPN and CDR2 SVGIG (reference sequence). With 4 bases clipped from V and 5 bases from J, the junction kept 7 bases outside the gene matches. There are 14 residues in the CDR3. Full variable domain (outside the CDR3, taken from reference TRBV30 and TRBJ1-5): SQTIHQWPATLVQPVGSPLSLECTVEGTSNPNLYWYRQAAGRGLQLLFYSVGIGQISSEVPQNLSASRPQDRQFILSSKKLLLSDSGFYLCAWNPGQGDQPQHFGDGTRLSIL.

The chain links TRBV28 to TRBJ2-7; 10 bases are a match to TRBD1. Germline loops: CDR1 MDHEN, CDR2 SYDVKM. The J segment lost 2 bases and the V segment lost 7 bases, leaving 11 bases of the junction unmatched. The CDR3 runs 16 residues. This CDR3 is CASKAPLGTGAYEQYF. The CDR3 region has the DNA TGTGCCAGCAAGGCCCCTTTAGGGACAGGGGCCTACGAGCAGTACTTC.

The chain combines TRBV7-2 with TRBJ1-4; no clear D gene. The CDR3 covers 13 residues. Trimming took 6 bases from V and 7 from J, leaving 12 bases between them. CDR1 SGHTA and CDR2 FQGNSA come from the germline V gene. CDR3 in amino acids: CASSFQRGEKLFF. CDR3 DNA sequence: TGTGCCAGCAGTTTTCAGAGAGGTGAAAAACTGTTTTTT.

This chain uses TRBV24-1 with TRBJ1-5; possible D gene TRBD1, 5 bases. This CDR3 region has 17 residues. V dropped 5 bases and J dropped 3 bases, with 19 bases sitting between them. Germline CDR1 is KGHDR and CDR2 is SFDVKD. The CDR3 sequence is CATSGDRGSYNNQPQHF. The CDR3 DNA reads as TGTGCCACCAGTGGCGATCGGGGGTCTTATAACAATCAGCCCCAGCATTTT.